The 20 T cell receptor beta chains given below trace back to one sample, sequenced in a study of Tregs in tolerant kidney transplant recipients. No antigen has been assigned to these receptors. This table comes from immunoSEQ multiplex PCR, and its TCRdb copy is limited to in-frame clones, with some not included. The sample has 15,000 to 20,000 clones; just over 65% are singletons. Sequenced sample: Tregs from blood cultured with allogeneic cells. The source of these receptors is a human donor in good health.

The genes are TRBV6-5 and TRBJ1-2, with 9 bases fitting TRBD1. V lost 6 bases to trimming and J lost 4 bases; unmatched junction nucleotides: 6. The CDR3 spans 14 residues. CDR1 is MNHEY, CDR2 SVGAGI, per germline. DNA for the CDR3: TGTGCCAGCAGCCCGGGACAGGGATTCTATGGCTACACCTTC. Its translation: CASSPGQGFYGYTF.

This chain's CDR3 is CASSSGLAGGDTQYF. The CDR3 DNA sequence: TGTGCCAGCAGTTCGGGACTAGCGGGGGGAGATACGCAGTATTTT. The chain is built from TRBV27 and TRBJ2-3, with 15 positions matching TRBD2. The V gene's germline CDR1 is MNHEY and CDR2 SMNVEV (reference sequence). Germline trimming cut 4 bases from V and 5 bases from J; bases unmatched to any gene: 1. This CDR3 has 15 residues.

V gene TRBV18 combines with J gene TRBJ2-3; 8 positions agree with TRBD2. From germline, CDR1 is KGHSH and CDR2 LQKENI. CDR3 size: 16 residues. Trimming removed 0 bases from V and 6 bases from J; junction bases left unmatched: 8. CDR3 sequence: CASSPPGTRGFDTQYF. CDR3 nucleotides: TGTGCCAGCTCACCACCGGGGACTAGGGGTTTTGATACGCAGTATTTT.

The rearrangement uses TRBV6-6 and TRBJ1-3, with D perhaps matching TRBD1 (6 bases). The length of the CDR3 is 15 residues. Trimming removed 10 bases from V and 4 bases from J, with 20 bases in between. Germline V lookup: CDR1 MNHNY, CDR2 SVGAGI (reference sequence). CDR3 loop: CATNPPRGKGNTIYF. DNA of the CDR3: TGTGCCACCAACCCGCCGAGGGGGAAAGGAAACACCATATATTTT.

V gene TRBV7-2 combines with J gene TRBJ1-2; D gene uncertain. CDR1 and CDR2 (germline): SGHTA, FQGNSA. The CDR3 extends over 13 amino acids. Deletions cut 7 bases from V and 8 bases from J, with 17 bases between. In DNA form, the CDR3 reads TGTGCCAGCACCCTCGTATGGGCAAACGGCTACACCTTC. The encoded protein is CASTLVWANGYTF. Full variable domain (rest looked up from reference TRBV7-2 and TRBJ1-2): GAGVSQSPSNKVTEKGKDVELRCDPISGHTALYWYRQSLGQGLEFLIYFQGNSAPDKSGLPSDRFSAERTGGSVSTLTIQRTQQEDSAVYLCASTLVWANGYTFGSGTRLTVV.

The chain employs TRBV13 and TRBJ2-1; perhaps TRBD2 as D (5 bases). This CDR3 has 14 amino acids. The germline V gene encodes CDR1 PRHDT and CDR2 FYEKMQ (reference sequence). V was clipped by 11 bases and J by 0 bases, with 14 bases between them. CDR3 nucleotides: TGTGCCTCAAGGGCAGCGGCCTCCTACAATGAGCAGTTCTTC. Translation gives CASRAAASYNEQFF.

In DNA form, the CDR3 reads TGCGCCAGCAGCCAAGTCTACTTAACATCTTACGAGCAGTACTTC. Its protein is CASSQVYLTSYEQYF. The chain joins TRBV4-1 to TRBJ2-7; unclear D gene. Trimming took 1 base from V and 4 from J, leaving 14 bases between them. Germline V gives CDR1 MGHRA, CDR2 YSYEKL. The CDR3 length is 15 residues.

The genes are TRBV18 and TRBJ1-4, with 8 bases identical to TRBD1. V lost 8 bases to trimming and J lost 1 base; unmatched junction nucleotides: 6. The germline V gene has CDR1 KGHSH and CDR2 LQKENI. The CDR3 consists of 15 residues. The CDR3 DNA reads as TGTGCCAGCGCCATCGACAGGGGAACTAATGAAAAACTGTTTTTT. This encodes CASAIDRGTNEKLFF.

V is TRBV18 and J is TRBJ2-5; no clear D. Gene TRBJ2-7 matches the end of the DNA better, so the J call may be wrong. This CDR3 is built from 12 residues. Germline CDR1 KGHSH, CDR2 LQKENI. The CDR3 coding sequence is TGTGCCAGCTCACCCCGCCACTACGAGCAGTACTTC. Amino acid sequence: CASSPRHYEQYF.

By share, this clone ranks as medium-sized (0.01 to 0.1%). The rearrangement joins TRBV19 to TRBJ1-5; the D is unclear. Germline lookup yields CDR1 LNHDA and CDR2 SQIVND (reference sequence). The CDR3 length is 15 residues. Trimming pared 1 base from V and 0 bases from J, leaving 7 bases between. CDR3: CASSIVLISNQPQHF. The DNA of the CDR3 is TGTGCCAGTAGTATAGTCCTTATTAGCAATCAGCCCCAGCATTTT.

J is TRBJ2-7 and V is TRBV6-6; D is undetermined. Germline values: CDR1 MNHNY, CDR2 SVGAGI (reference sequence). This CDR3 contains 11 residues. V gave up 8 bases and J gave up 5 bases, with 10 bases separating them. The CDR3, as DNA: TGTGCCAGCCTGGAACTCCACGAGCAGTACTTC. Encoded protein: CASLELHEQYF.

V and J are TRBV27 and TRBJ2-7; 9 nucleotides line up with TRBD2. The CDR3 contains 15 residues. CDR1 MNHEY and CDR2 SMNVEV come from the germline V gene (reference sequence). Unmatched junction bases numbered 7, after V lost 5 bases and J lost 2 bases. The CDR3 coding sequence is TGTGCCAGCAGTAGGAGCGGGGGGCGCACCTACGAGCAGTACTTC. Protein product: CASSRSGGRTYEQYF.

The sample holds a few counts of this clone. V usage is TRBV7-6 and J usage is TRBJ1-3; 10 bases map to TRBD1. V lost 5 bases and J lost 7; bases outside the gene matches: 5. There are 14 residues in the CDR3. The germline V gene has CDR1 SGHVS and CDR2 FNYEAQ. The CDR3 sequence is CASSHRTGGNTIYF. CDR3 in DNA: TGTGCCAGCAGCCACCGGACAGGGGGGAACACCATATATTTT.

The chain carries TRBV30 and TRBJ1-6; D ambiguous. The CDR3 runs to 14 residues. Germline values: CDR1 GTSNPN, CDR2 SVGIG (reference sequence). Trimming left V 0 bases short and J 6 bases short, with 9 bases between. The CDR3 is CAWSVPGSNSPLHF. The DNA for the CDR3 is TGTGCCTGGAGTGTACCTGGCAGTAATTCACCCCTCCACTTT.

This chain links TRBV5-4 with TRBJ2-1; D is uncertain. Germline-derived CDR1 and CDR2 are SGHNT and YYREEE (reference sequence). CDR3 length equals 14 residues. Between the trimmed V and J ends, which lost 4 bases and 7 bases, there was a span of 15 bases. The DNA of the CDR3 is TGTGCCAGCAGCCCGTACACGGGCCAAAATGAGCAGTTCTTC. Translated, it gives CASSPYTGQNEQFF. Complete variable domain (other parts from reference TRBV5-4 and TRBJ2-1): ETGVTQSPTHLIKTRGQQVTLRCSSQSGHNTVSWYQQALGQGPQFIFQYYREEENGRGNFPPRFSGLQFPNYSSELNVNALELDDSALYLCASSPYTGQNEQFFGPGTRLTVL.

In this sample, this clone turned up a few times. The chain couples TRBV4-1 to TRBJ1-2, with a tentative D call TRBD1 (6 bases). Germline V gene sequence: CDR1 MGHRA, CDR2 YSYEKL. V was clipped by 0 bases and J by 0 bases, with 17 bases between them. This CDR3 region has 18 residues. The CDR3 bases are TGCGCCAGCAGCCAAGATCCCCACAGGGCCCTGACTAACTATGGCTACACCTTC. It yields the protein CASSQDPHRALTNYGYTF.

The chain employs TRBV6-5 and TRBJ2-3, with D possibly being TRBD1 or TRBD2 (6 bases each). In germline, CDR1 is MNHEY, CDR2 SVGAGI. V lost 6 bases and J lost 1, with 14 bases in between. This CDR3 contains 15 residues. The CDR3 DNA sequence: TGTGCCAGCAGCCCCCGGAGGGGGGGCACAGATACGCAGTATTTT. This translates into CASSPRRGGTDTQYF.

CDR3 DNA sequence: TGTGCCAGCAGTTACTCTTGGGGCTACGAGCAGTACTTC. Its protein is CASSYSWGYEQYF. The gene calls are TRBV6-6 and TRBJ2-7; D gene uncertain. The CDR3 loop spans 13 amino acids. In germline, CDR1 is MNHNY, CDR2 SVGAGI (reference sequence). V lost 0 bases and J 3 bases, leaving 6 bases between the germline ends.

The chain combines TRBV27 with TRBJ1-6; a possible D gene is TRBD1 (5 bases). The V gene's germline CDR1 is MNHEY and CDR2 SMNVEV (reference sequence). This CDR3 is built from 17 residues. V was shortened by 4 bases and J by 0 bases, with 13 bases between the two germline ends. DNA of the CDR3: TGTGCCAGCAGTTCCCAGGGTTCGGGCTCCTATAATTCACCCCTCCACTTT. This encodes CASSSQGSGSYNSPLHF.

This clone was counted only a few times. The V gene is TRBV5-1, the J gene TRBJ2-1, with 7 positions matching TRBD1. Trimming removed 2 bases from V and 3 bases from J; junction bases left unmatched: 5. The CDR3 totals 15 residues. The V gene's germline CDR1 is SGHRS and CDR2 YFSETQ. In nucleotides, the CDR3 is TGCGCCAGCAGCTTCCAGGGGACAGTCTACAATGAGCAGTTCTTC. This translates into CASSFQGTVYNEQFF.